Below, one T cell receptor beta chain is given with its context. The target of this receptor is not known. No base quality information exists; no much larger clone differs at one position. The data were obtained in a study of blood T cell repertoires in COVID-19 (dated by TCRdb to 2020 to 2022). Concerning the study at large: The collaborator samples originated in the United States, Italy and Spain and spanned the acute and convalescent phases of COVID-19. Deeply sampled blood TCRbeta repertoires from subjects exposed to, actively infected with, or recovered from COVID-19 were included in the dataset. The material from the prospective study consisted of cDNA or gDNA derived from T cells, B-cell-depleted T cells, or PBMCs. Where HLA class I and class II types were available, the types were taken from metadata supplied by the sample provider, not from assay-based typing. Samples came from the ongoing ImmuneRACE study (first 160 participants) plus 1,254 subjects from 6 global collaborators. A de-identified subject ID, COVID-19 status, age in years and sex were almost always included in the sample metadata. The repertoires were released in a freely available public database intended as a resource for research on the immune response to SARS-CoV-2. Summary of the overall study and its limitations: Clinical and demographic metadata were provided uncurated, with the amount varying by source and participant.

Each collaborating institution followed its own protocols to collect whole blood in K2EDTA tubes. Collaborator samples were shipped for TCRbeta analysis as frozen whole blood, isolated PBMCs, or DNA extracted from either sample type. V sheds 5 bases and J sheds 4 bases, leaving 12 bases between their ends. The germline V gene supplies CDR1 SGHAT and CDR2 FQNNGV. The CDR3 contains 13 residues, cysteine and phenylalanine counted. Just the 39-base CDR3 DNA is kept, in frame starting at base 1. TCRbeta CDR3 regions were amplified from genomic DNA by means of the immunoSEQ Assay, a bias-controlled multiplex PCR. Turning to the authors' computational methods: The number of nucleated cells in each sample was estimated from the amplification of reference gene primers within the assay. Sequence reads were collapsed and filtered to measure the absolute abundance of every unique TCRbeta CDR3 rearrangement. For each sample, productive Simpson clonality was calculated by taking the square root of Simpson's diversity index across productive rearrangements. The clones in this table, taken by TCRdb from immuneACCESS, are in-frame only. Not every clone is retained; where verified, under half of the shortfall comes from an unresolved V gene, and the cause of the rest is unknown. V, J and clone size reflect that table, while D and trimming were determined from the DNA. This sample lists around 200,000 clones; 70% to 90% were detected once. The ten largest make up 0.72% of the sample.

Recombination linked TRBV11-2 to TRBJ2-7; a tentative D call is TRBD2 (6 bases match). Sequences were obtained from peripheral blood. The sequence came from a man between 35 and 55 years old with acute or convalescent COVID-19. The nucleotide sequence reads TGTGCCAGCAGCCCGGGGGTGCAATACGAGCAGTACTTC. It specifies CASSPGVQYEQYF. Extended through the reference TRBV11-2 and TRBJ2-7 proteins, this CDR3 yields the full variable domain: EAGVAQSPRYKIIEKRQSVAFWCNPISGHATLYWYQQILGQGPKLLIQFQNNGVVDDSQLPKDRFSAERLKGVDSTLKIQPAKLEDSAVYLCASSPGVQYEQYFGPGTRLTVT.